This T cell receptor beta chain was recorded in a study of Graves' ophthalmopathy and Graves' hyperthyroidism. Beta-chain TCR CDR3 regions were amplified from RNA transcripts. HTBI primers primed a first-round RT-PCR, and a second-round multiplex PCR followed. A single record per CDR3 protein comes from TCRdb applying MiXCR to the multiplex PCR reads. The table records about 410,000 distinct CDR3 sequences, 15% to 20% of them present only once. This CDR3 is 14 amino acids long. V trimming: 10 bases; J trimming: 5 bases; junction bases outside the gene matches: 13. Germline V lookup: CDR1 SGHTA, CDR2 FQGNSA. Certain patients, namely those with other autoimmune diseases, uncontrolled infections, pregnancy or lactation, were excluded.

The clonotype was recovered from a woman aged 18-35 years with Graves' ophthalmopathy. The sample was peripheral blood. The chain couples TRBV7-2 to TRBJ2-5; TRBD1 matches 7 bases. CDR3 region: CATGRDSYAETQYF. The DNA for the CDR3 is TGTGCCACCGGCCGGGACAGTTATGCGGAGACCCAGTACTTC.